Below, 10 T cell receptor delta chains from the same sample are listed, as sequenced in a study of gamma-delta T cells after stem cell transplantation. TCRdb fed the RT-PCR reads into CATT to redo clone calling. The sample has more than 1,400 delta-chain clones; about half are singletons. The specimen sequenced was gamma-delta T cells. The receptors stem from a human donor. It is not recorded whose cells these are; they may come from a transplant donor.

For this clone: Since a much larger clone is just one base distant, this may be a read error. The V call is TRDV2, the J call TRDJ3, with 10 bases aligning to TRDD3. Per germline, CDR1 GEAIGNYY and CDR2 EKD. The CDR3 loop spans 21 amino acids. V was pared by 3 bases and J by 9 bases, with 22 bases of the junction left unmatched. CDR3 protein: CACDSVAGDTGTVRGTRQMFF. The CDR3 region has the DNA TGTGCCTGTGACTCTGTCGCGGGGGATACGGGAACCGTCCGGGGCACCCGACAGATGTTTTTC.

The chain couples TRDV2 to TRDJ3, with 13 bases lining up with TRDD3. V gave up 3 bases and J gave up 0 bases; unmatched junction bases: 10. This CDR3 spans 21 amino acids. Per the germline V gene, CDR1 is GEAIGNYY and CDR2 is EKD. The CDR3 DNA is TGTGCCTGTGACTCTGTACTGGGGGATACGCCGAGCTCCTGGGACACCCGACAGATGTTTTTC. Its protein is CACDSVLGDTPSSWDTRQMFF.

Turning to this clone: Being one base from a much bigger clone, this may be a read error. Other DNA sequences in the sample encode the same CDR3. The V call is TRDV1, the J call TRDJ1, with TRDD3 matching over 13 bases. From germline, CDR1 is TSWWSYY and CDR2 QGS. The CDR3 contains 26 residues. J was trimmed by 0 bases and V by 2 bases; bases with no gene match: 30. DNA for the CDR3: TGTGCTCTTGGGGAAAAGGGGTTCTTACACATCCTCCTCAGTACTGGGGGATACGAGTACACCGATAAACTCATCTTT. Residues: CALGEKGFLHILLSTGGYEYTDKLIF.

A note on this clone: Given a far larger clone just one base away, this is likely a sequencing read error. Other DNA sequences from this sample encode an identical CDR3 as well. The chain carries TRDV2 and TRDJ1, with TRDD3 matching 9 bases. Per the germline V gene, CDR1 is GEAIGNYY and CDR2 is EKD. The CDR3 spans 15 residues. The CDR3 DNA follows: TGCGCCTGTGACAAACTGGGGGACCGCACCGATAAACTCATCTTT. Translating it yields CACDKLGDRTDKLIF.

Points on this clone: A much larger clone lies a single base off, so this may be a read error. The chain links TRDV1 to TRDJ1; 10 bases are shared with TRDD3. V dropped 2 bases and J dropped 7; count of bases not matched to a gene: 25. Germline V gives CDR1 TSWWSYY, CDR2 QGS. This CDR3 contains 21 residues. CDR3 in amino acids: CALGESPLNGAWGISRGKLIF. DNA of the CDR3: TGTGCTCTTGGGGAAAGCCCCCTTAATGGGGCCTGGGGGATAAGTAGGGGTAAACTCATCTTT.

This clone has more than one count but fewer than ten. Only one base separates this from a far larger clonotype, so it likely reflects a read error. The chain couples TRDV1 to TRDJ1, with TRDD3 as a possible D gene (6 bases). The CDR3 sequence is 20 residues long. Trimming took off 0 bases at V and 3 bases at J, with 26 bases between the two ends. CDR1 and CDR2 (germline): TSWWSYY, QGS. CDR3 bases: TGTGCTCTTGGGGAACTGGAGTTCCCCCTTGCGGGGGACTACGCCGATAAACTCATCTTT. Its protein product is CALGELEFPLAGDYADKLIF.

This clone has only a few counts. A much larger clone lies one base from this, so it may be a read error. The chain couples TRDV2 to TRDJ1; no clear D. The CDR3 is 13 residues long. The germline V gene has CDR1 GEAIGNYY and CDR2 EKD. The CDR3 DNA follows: TGTGCCCGTGATGCTATCCACACCGATAAACTCATCTTT. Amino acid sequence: CARDAIHTDKLIF.

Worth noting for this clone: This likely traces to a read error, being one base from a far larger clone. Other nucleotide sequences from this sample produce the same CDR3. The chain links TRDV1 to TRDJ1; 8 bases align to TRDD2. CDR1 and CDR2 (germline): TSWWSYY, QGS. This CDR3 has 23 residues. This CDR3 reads CALGDTPRTSYKYWVKFADKLIF. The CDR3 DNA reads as TGTGCCCTTGGGGACACCCCGAGGACTTCCTACAAGTACTGGGTAAAGTTCGCCGATAAACTCATCTTT.

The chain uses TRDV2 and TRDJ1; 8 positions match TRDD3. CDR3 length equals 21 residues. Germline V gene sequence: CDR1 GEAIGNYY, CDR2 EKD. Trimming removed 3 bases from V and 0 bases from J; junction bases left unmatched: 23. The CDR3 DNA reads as TGTGCCTGTGACCCTCTACTGCGTAGTTGGGGATACAACTCGTACACCGATAAACTCATCTTT. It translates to CACDPLLRSWGYNSYTDKLIF.

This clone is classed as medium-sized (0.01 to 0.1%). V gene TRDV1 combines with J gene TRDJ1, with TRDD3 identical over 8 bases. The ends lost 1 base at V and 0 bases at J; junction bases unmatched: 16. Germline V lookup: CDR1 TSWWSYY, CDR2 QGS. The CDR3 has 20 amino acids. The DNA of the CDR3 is TGTGCTCTTGGGGAACCGACCCTTGTACTGGGGGTTAAGTACACCGATAAACTCATCTTT. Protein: CALGEPTLVLGVKYTDKLIF.